This TCR beta chain was captured in a study of blood T cell repertoires in COVID-19. Overall study context: Researchers got acute and convalescent COVID-19 samples from the United States, Italy and Spain. PBMCs, B-cell-depleted T cells, or T cells provided the cDNA or gDNA that made up the material.

Per the study methods: Using reference gene primer amplification, nucleated cell counts were estimated. Profiled with immunoSEQ multiplex PCR; TCRdb holds only in-frame clones, not every one. The V and J calls and clone size were taken over from that table, and D and trimming were inferred from the DNA. The table includes some 15,000 clones, about 91% detected once. The CDR3 totals 13 residues. V was shortened by 7 bases and J by 0 bases, with 9 bases between the two germline ends. Germline assignment: CDR1 MNHEY and CDR2 SVGAGI. The receptor comes from a human donor in a cohort sampled during active COVID-19. The V and J genes are TRBV6-5 and TRBJ1-1; D remains ambiguous. Specimen: peripheral blood. The CDR3 coding sequence is TGTGCCAGCACCACGACTTTGAACACTGAAGCTTTCTTT. Translation gives CASTTTLNTEAFF.